This entry is about one T cell receptor beta chain. Antigen: not known. The data were obtained in a study of identical twins. Regarding the study as a whole: Out-of-frame alpha sequences shared by twins were enriched for low generation probability. Twin pairs had excess sharing that was weaker in beta out-of-frame sequences.

Healthy Caucasian individuals made up all the donors. Germline CDR1 MNHEY, CDR2 SVGEGT. V lost 2 bases, J lost 1 base, and 14 bases lay in between. This CDR3 region has 16 residues. TCRdb processed the 5' RACE reads anew with MiXCR; each CDR3 protein has one entry. The data show a few hundred thousand distinct CDR3 sequences, 9% to 10% seen once. The sample was also reused in another study, on yellow fever vaccine responses in identical twins.

The chain uses TRBV6-2 or TRBV6-3 and TRBJ2-5; D assignment may be TRBD1 or TRBD2 (5 bases each). The sequenced sample consisted of PBMCs. This sequence originates from a woman between 18 and 29 years old in good health. Written as DNA, the CDR3 is TGTGCCAGCAGTTACGGGACGGAACGGATCCAAGAGACCCAGTACTTC. This translates into CASSYGTERIQETQYF.